These 6 T cell receptor beta chains share one sample of origin, sequenced in a study of blood T cells in healthy people across ages. A J-beta primer mix and a sample-barcoded 5' primer were used in a second PCR of roughly 6 to 12 cycles. MiXCR, applied by TCRdb to the 5' RACE reads, yields one record per CDR3 protein. This sample carries more than 500,000 distinct CDR3 sequences, roughly a quarter of them seen once, and the ten largest clones take under 4.5%. This sample also belongs to another study, concerning T cells of mothers and their children.

The specimen sequenced was blood. The origin of the receptors is a boy younger than 10 in good health.

The chain is built from TRBV20-1 and TRBJ1-3, with D unresolved. The germline V and J ends were trimmed by 4 bases and 2 bases, with 9 bases remaining between them. Per the germline V gene, CDR1 is DFQATT and CDR2 is SNEGSKA (reference sequence). The CDR3 runs 13 residues. DNA for the CDR3: TGCAGTGCTATTTTTACCCCTGGAAACACCATATATTTT. It encodes CSAIFTPGNTIYF.

The chain uses TRBV5-1 and TRBJ2-1; 8 nucleotides line up with TRBD1. V trimming: 4 bases; J trimming: 9 bases; junction bases outside the gene matches: 9. Germline values: CDR1 SGHRS, CDR2 YFSETQ. This CDR3 contains 14 residues. Here the CDR3 reads CASSPGQVLIEQFF. The CDR3 nucleotides are TGCGCCAGCAGCCCGGGACAGGTTTTAATTGAGCAGTTCTTC.

This clonotype has only a few counts. Written as DNA, the CDR3 is TGTGCCAGCGAAACCCGCCCGGGGGAGACCCAGTACTTC. Translated: CASETRPGETQYF. The rearrangement joins TRBV28 to TRBJ2-5; the D gene is possibly TRBD2 (5 bases). The V and J ends lost 8 bases and 5 bases respectively, with 15 bases between them. The CDR3 runs 13 residues. CDR1 MDHEN and CDR2 SYDVKM come from the germline V gene.

The chain employs TRBV2 and TRBJ1-1; D unresolved. The CDR3 runs to 11 residues. Germline CDR1 SNHLY, CDR2 FYNNEI. V was clipped by 3 bases and J by 4 bases, with 3 bases between them. The CDR3 DNA reads TGTGCCAGCAGTGAGGTCACTGAAGCTTTCTTT. Protein: CASSEVTEAFF.

This chain uses TRBV27 with TRBJ2-1; the D call may be TRBD1 or TRBD2 (5 bases each). The germline V gene encodes CDR1 MNHEY and CDR2 SMNVEV (reference sequence). This CDR3 region has 15 residues. V lost 6 bases, J lost 2 bases, and 14 bases lay in between. CDR3 in DNA: TGTGCCAGCAGGAGCTTAGTGGGACCCTACAATGAGCAGTTCTTC. This gives the protein CASRSLVGPYNEQFF.

V is TRBV2 and J is TRBJ2-3; no clear D. This CDR3 is built from 13 residues. V was clipped by 8 bases and J by 2 bases, with 11 bases between them. Germline values: CDR1 SNHLY, CDR2 FYNNEI. This CDR3 reads CASGPGTTDTQYF. The CDR3 nucleotides read TGTGCCAGCGGGCCTGGAACCACAGATACGCAGTATTTT.